This T cell receptor (beta chain) was sequenced in a study of graft-versus-host responses after intestinal transplantation. Points from the study as a whole: The recipient marrow held GvH clones, and some of them showed up first in ileum or blood.

The repertoire was sequenced with immunoSEQ multiplex PCR; TCRdb's copy has only in-frame clones and lacks some. This table has tens of thousands of clones, roughly nine tenths appearing once. As concerns this clone: No antigen is known for it.

Intraepithelial and lamina propria lymphocytes were freed from processed graft tissue. The CDR3 has 13 residues. Germline V lookup: CDR1 SGHAT, CDR2 FQDESV (reference sequence). Trimming left V 5 bases short and J 4 bases short, with 12 bases between. The clonotype originates from a human patient who received an intestinal transplant, so some T cells may come from the graft donor. The V gene is TRBV11-1, the J gene TRBJ2-7; a weak D match, TRBD2 (5 bases). Sequenced here: ileum tissue, sampled approximately 56 weeks after transplant. As DNA, the CDR3 is TGTGCCAGCAGCCGCGGACTTACTTACGAGCAGTACTTC. As protein: CASSRGLTYEQYF.